This T cell receptor beta chain was retrieved from a study of blood T cell repertoires in COVID-19. Germline V gene lookup returns CDR1 MNHEY and CDR2 SVGAGI. The CDR3 consists of 14 residues. The V gene lost 7 bases and the J gene lost 4 bases, with 16 bases spanning the gap. The method was immunoSEQ multiplex PCR; TCRdb's version includes in-frame clones alone and lacks a portion of them. The sample holds 150,000 or so clones, nearly 80% seen once. Cohort assignment relied on participant-reported clinical history. The recovered donors of Cohort 3 showed two negative PCRs, clearance, or symptom resolution.

Sequencing was performed on PBMCs or T cells enriched from blood (not recorded which). The sequence derives from a woman aged 45-60 years who had recovered from COVID-19. The chain couples TRBV6-5 to TRBJ1-2, with a possible D match to TRBD1 (5 bases). This chain's CDR3 is CASTPQGLSYGYTF. The CDR3 region has the DNA TGTGCCAGCACCCCTCAGGGACTAAGCTATGGCTACACCTTC.